The T cell receptor (beta chain) under discussion was sequenced for a study of blood T cells in healthy people across ages. Findings of the study overall: Investigators viewed diversity estimates from one million T cells as underestimates, the study reported.

The germline V gene has CDR1 DFQATT and CDR2 SNEGSKA (reference sequence). There are 13 residues in the CDR3. Deletions cut 0 bases from V and 5 bases from J, with 10 bases between. The donors, healthy Caucasians from Russia, were aged roughly 6 to 90. Drawn from each donor were 9 to 10 milliliters of peripheral blood. They isolated at least 7 million PBMCs from each sample. Only a few counts were recorded for this clonotype. What it binds is not known. Through a sample-barcoded 5' primer and a J-beta primer mix, a second PCR was run for roughly 7 to 12 cycles. Via MiXCR, TCRdb re-called the 5' RACE reads, giving one row per CDR3 protein. The top ten clones hold approximately 20% of a sample with roughly 800,000 distinct CDR3 sequences, roughly 50% of them seen once.

V is TRBV20-1 and J is TRBJ2-5; possibly TRBD2 for D (6 bases). The sequence derives from a young man in good health. The sequencing sample was made of blood. The CDR3 DNA sequence: TGCAGTGCTAGAGACCCCCGGGGGGAGACCCAGTACTTC. It translates to CSARDPRGETQYF.